These T cell receptor beta chains were read from a single sample in a study of cytomegalovirus exposure and HLA in healthy donors. Measured with immunoSEQ multiplex PCR; TCRdb has only the in-frame clones, and not every one. The table records tens of thousands of clones, more than 55% of them present only once. The source material was PBMCs. These receptors all stem from a man in his 60s in good health and CMV-seropositive. Both conserved end residues are part of each CDR3. A D gene is named only where the DNA matches it firmly. The listing skips clone size in some rows; elsewhere it reads once, few, many or a size class.

clone_size: -; d_call: -; v_call: TRBV6-5; j_call: TRBJ2-1; cdr3_nt: TGTGCCAGCAGGGGGACTCTTACTTCCTACAATGAGCAGTTCTTC; cdr3_aa: CASRGTLTSYNEQFF
clone_size: -; d_call: -; v_call: TRBV6-6; j_call: TRBJ1-6; cdr3_nt: TGTGCCAGCAGACTAAAGGGACTTAATTCACCCCTCCACTTT; cdr3_aa: CASRLKGLNSPLHF
clone_size: -; d_call: -; v_call: TRBV27; j_call: TRBJ1-1; cdr3_nt: TGTGCCAGCAGCCCCACTCCTTCAGGGAACACTGAAGCTTTCTTT; cdr3_aa: CASSPTPSGNTEAFF
clone_size: -; d_call: -; v_call: TRBV6-6; j_call: TRBJ2-7; cdr3_nt: TGTGCCAGCAGTTTGAAGGGGCCAACCTACGAGCAGTACTTC; cdr3_aa: CASSLKGPTYEQYF
clone_size: -; d_call: -; v_call: TRBV11-2; j_call: TRBJ1-1; cdr3_nt: TGTGCCAGCAGCTTAGATGGCCGCAGAATTTATGAAGCTTTCTTT; cdr3_aa: CASSLDGRRIYEAFF
clone_size: -; d_call: TRBD1; v_call: TRBV6-5; j_call: TRBJ2-7; cdr3_nt: TGTGCCAGCAGTTACGCCACAGGGGTGGGCTACGAGCAGTACTTC; cdr3_aa: CASSYATGVGYEQYF
clone_size: -; d_call: TRBD1; v_call: TRBV6-1; j_call: TRBJ1-6; cdr3_nt: TGTGCCAGCAGTCTTCAGGGGGCGGGTTCACCCCTCCACTTT; cdr3_aa: CASSLQGAGSPLHF
clone_size: -; d_call: TRBD2; v_call: TRBV9; j_call: TRBJ2-5; cdr3_nt: TGTGCCAGCAGCGTGGGACTAGCGGGGATACAAGAGACCCAGTACTTC; cdr3_aa: CASSVGLAGIQETQYF
clone_size: -; d_call: -; v_call: TRBV29-1; j_call: TRBJ2-6; cdr3_nt: TGCAGCGTTGTACAGCTCTCTGGGGCCAACGTCCTGACTTTC; cdr3_aa: CSVVQLSGANVLTF
clone_size: few; d_call: -; v_call: TRBV10-1; j_call: TRBJ2-5; cdr3_nt: TGCGCCAGCAGTGCAGGGAAAGAGACCCAGTACTTC; cdr3_aa: CASSAGKETQYF
clone_size: -; d_call: TRBD2; v_call: TRBV7-2; j_call: TRBJ2-3; cdr3_nt: TGTGCCAGCAGCACTACTAGCGGGGGGGCGGGGGATACGCAGTATTTT; cdr3_aa: CASSTTSGGAGDTQYF
clone_size: -; d_call: -; v_call: TRBV19; j_call: TRBJ2-7; cdr3_nt: TGTGCCAGTAGCAGACTGGGCTACGAGCAGTACTTC; cdr3_aa: CASSRLGYEQYF
clone_size: -; d_call: TRBD1; v_call: TRBV30; j_call: TRBJ1-2; cdr3_nt: TGTGCCTGGAGTCAACAGGGGGCTTCCTATGGCTACACCTTC; cdr3_aa: CAWSQQGASYGYTF
clone_size: -; d_call: TRBD1; v_call: TRBV27; j_call: TRBJ1-4; cdr3_nt: TGTGCCAGCAGTTTTGGGACAGGGCCTGAAAAACTGTTTTTT; cdr3_aa: CASSFGTGPEKLFF
clone_size: -; d_call: TRBD1; v_call: TRBV5-1; j_call: TRBJ1-2; cdr3_nt: TGCGCCAGCAGCGTTTTCAGGACAGGGTCCAACTATGGCTACACCTTC; cdr3_aa: CASSVFRTGSNYGYTF
clone_size: -; d_call: -; v_call: TRBV7-9; j_call: TRBJ1-6; cdr3_nt: TGTTCCAGCAGCTTAGAGGGGGATTCACCCCTCCACTTT; cdr3_aa: CSSSLEGDSPLHF
clone_size: -; d_call: TRBD1; v_call: TRBV6-5; j_call: TRBJ2-2; cdr3_nt: TGTGCCAGCAGTCCCCGGGACAGGGCCGCCGGGGAGCTGTTTTTT; cdr3_aa: CASSPRDRAAGELFF
clone_size: -; d_call: -; v_call: TRBV7-9; j_call: TRBJ2-2; cdr3_nt: TGTGCCCAGCTGGGAGAGGCCGGGGAGCTGTTTTTT; cdr3_aa: CAQLGEAGELFF
clone_size: -; d_call: -; v_call: TRBV6-5; j_call: TRBJ1-3; cdr3_nt: TGTGCCAGCAGTCCATCAGAGAGGGGAAACACCATATATTTT; cdr3_aa: CASSPSERGNTIYF
clone_size: -; d_call: -; v_call: TRBV6-1; j_call: TRBJ2-4; cdr3_nt: TGTGCCAGCATCGTGGGCGGGGTAGCCAAAAACATTCAGTACTTC; cdr3_aa: CASIVGGVAKNIQYF
clone_size: -; d_call: -; v_call: TRBV27; j_call: TRBJ1-2; cdr3_nt: TGTGCCAGCAGCGAGATGCACAGGGTTCCTAACTATGGCTACACCTTC; cdr3_aa: CASSEMHRVPNYGYTF
clone_size: once; d_call: -; v_call: TRBV6-5; j_call: TRBJ1-3; cdr3_nt: TGTGCCAGCAGTTACGGTCTGGGCTGGTCTGGAAACACCATATATTTT; cdr3_aa: CASSYGLGWSGNTIYF
clone_size: -; d_call: TRBD2; v_call: TRBV19; j_call: TRBJ2-5; cdr3_nt: TGTGCCAGTAGTCTAGCGGGGAGGGCCGATCGGACCCAGTACTTC; cdr3_aa: CASSLAGRADRTQYF
clone_size: -; d_call: -; v_call: TRBV6-1; j_call: TRBJ2-7; cdr3_nt: TGTGCCAGCAGTGATCCTCAGTACGAGCAGTACTTC; cdr3_aa: CASSDPQYEQYF
clone_size: once; d_call: -; v_call: TRBV12-5; j_call: TRBJ2-7; cdr3_nt: TGTGCTAGTGGTCGATTCCTCAGGGGCCTCTCCTACGAGCAGTACTTC; cdr3_aa: CASGRFLRGLSYEQYF
clone_size: -; d_call: TRBD2; v_call: TRBV6-5; j_call: TRBJ2-7; cdr3_nt: TGTGCCAGCAGCCCGCATAGCGGGAGGGCCCACGAGCAGTACTTC; cdr3_aa: CASSPHSGRAHEQYF
clone_size: few; d_call: TRBD1; v_call: TRBV7-2; j_call: TRBJ1-2; cdr3_nt: TGTGCCAGCAGTTCTAAGACAGGGGGCTATGGCTACACCTTC; cdr3_aa: CASSSKTGGYGYTF